This TCR beta chain was recorded in a study of T cell responses to AZD1222 COVID-19 vaccine. Findings and caveats of the study: Mostly white British, mostly female donors; authors suggested clonal diversity may be underestimated. At study baseline, merely a handful of AZD1222 recipients were seropositive. An increase in Spike-specific TCR breadth and depth was observed after two AZD1222 doses.

In regard to this clone: Antigen unknown. The same CDR3 is also encoded by other DNA sequences in this sample.

Only in-frame clones appear in the TCRdb table, and some are missing; sequencing was by immunoSEQ multiplex PCR. The sample has tens of thousands of clones; roughly 89% are singletons. The CDR3 is made up of 14 amino acids. V was trimmed by 0 bases and J by 1 base, leaving 6 bases between them. Germline V lookup: CDR1 MNHEY, CDR2 SVGAGI. The sequencing here drew on peripheral blood, taken on day 0 of AZD1222 vaccination. V is TRBV6-5 and J is TRBJ1-1; D gene uncertain. The sequence came from an adult in good health. The CDR3 spells CASSYSGGNTEAFF. DNA of the CDR3: TGTGCCAGCAGTTACTCGGGAGGGAACACTGAAGCTTTCTTT.